The T cell receptor beta chain described here comes from a study of technical replicates of blood from a few donors. Sequenced by immunoSEQ multiplex PCR; TCRdb stores in-frame clones only, minus some. This sample carries about 12,000 clones, almost 95% of them seen once, and the ten largest clones take 7.5% to 8%. The sequence came from a human donor in good health. Sequencing used PBMCs.

The CDR3 DNA follows: TGTGCCAGCAGCGTCGAGGGGACTTCGCCCTACGAGCAGTACTTC. It codes for CASSVEGTSPYEQYF. The chain links TRBV9 to TRBJ2-7, with a tentative D call TRBD2 (6 bases). Germline V gene lookup returns CDR1 SGDLS and CDR2 YYNGEE. With 2 bases removed from V and 2 bases from J, the gap between germline ends came to 14 bases. The CDR3 runs to 15 residues.